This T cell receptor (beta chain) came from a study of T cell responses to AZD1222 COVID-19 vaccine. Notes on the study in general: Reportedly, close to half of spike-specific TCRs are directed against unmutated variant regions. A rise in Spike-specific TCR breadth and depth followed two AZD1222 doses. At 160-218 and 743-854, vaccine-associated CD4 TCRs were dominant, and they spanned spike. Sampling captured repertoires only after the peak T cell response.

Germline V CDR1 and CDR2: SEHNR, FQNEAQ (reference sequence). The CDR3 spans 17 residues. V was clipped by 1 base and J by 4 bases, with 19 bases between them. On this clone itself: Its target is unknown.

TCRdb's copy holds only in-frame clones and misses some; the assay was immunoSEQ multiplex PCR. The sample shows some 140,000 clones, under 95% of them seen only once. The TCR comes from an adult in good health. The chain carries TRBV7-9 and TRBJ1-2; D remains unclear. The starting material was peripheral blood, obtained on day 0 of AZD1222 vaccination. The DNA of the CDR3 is TGTGCCAGCAGCTTAGATGGGGTTGGCGGCTACGGCTATGGCTACACCTTC. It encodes CASSLDGVGGYGYGYTF. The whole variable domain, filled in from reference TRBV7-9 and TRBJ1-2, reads DTGVSQNPRHKITKRGQNVTFRCDPISEHNRLYWYRQTLGQGPEFLTYFQNEAQLEKSRLLSDRFSAERPKGSFSTLEIQRTEQGDSAMYLCASSLDGVGGYGYGYTFGSGTRLTVV.